The clone carrying this T cell receptor (beta chain) was seen more than once but under ten times. The CDR3 runs to 14 residues. Germline V CDR1 and CDR2: SNHLY, FYNNEI. J lost 12 bases, V lost 5 bases, and 12 bases had no gene match. With 60 Vbeta and 13 Jbeta primers, the PCR was carried out. Generated by immunoSEQ multiplex PCR, the TCRdb table keeps only in-frame clones and is missing some. The table lists about 93,000 clones, around 77% of them singletons. This specimen comes from a study of cytomegalovirus exposure and HLA in healthy donors. This sequence was found in a man aged 30-40 years in good health and CMV-seronegative. The chain combines TRBV2 with TRBJ1-1; 10 nucleotides match TRBD1. Sequencing was carried out using PBMCs. CDR3 DNA: TGTGCCAGCAGTACCAGGGGACAGGGGCAGGAGACTTTCTTT. Its translation: CASSTRGQGQETFF.